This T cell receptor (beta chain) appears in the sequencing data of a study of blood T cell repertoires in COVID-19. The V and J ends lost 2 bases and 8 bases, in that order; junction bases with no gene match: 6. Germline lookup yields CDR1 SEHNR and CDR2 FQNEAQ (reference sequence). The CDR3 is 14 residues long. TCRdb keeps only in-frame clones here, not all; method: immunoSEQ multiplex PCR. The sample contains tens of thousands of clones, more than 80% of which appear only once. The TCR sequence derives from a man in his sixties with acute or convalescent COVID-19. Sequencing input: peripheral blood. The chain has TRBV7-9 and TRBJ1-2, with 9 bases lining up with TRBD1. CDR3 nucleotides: TGTGCCAGCAGCTTAATACAGGGGGCGCAGGGCTACACCTTC. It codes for CASSLIQGAQGYTF.